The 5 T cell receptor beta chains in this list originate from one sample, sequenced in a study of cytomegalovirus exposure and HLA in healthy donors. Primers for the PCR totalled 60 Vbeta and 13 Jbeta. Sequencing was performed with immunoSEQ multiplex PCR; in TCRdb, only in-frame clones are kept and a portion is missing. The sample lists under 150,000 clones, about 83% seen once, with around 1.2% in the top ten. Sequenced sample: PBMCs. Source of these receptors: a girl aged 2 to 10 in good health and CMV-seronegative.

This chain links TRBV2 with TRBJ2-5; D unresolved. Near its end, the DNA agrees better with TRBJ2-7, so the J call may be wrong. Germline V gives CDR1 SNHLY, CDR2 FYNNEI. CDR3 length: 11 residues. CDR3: CASSGRYEQYF. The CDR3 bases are TGTGCCAGCAGTGGCCGCTACGAGCAGTACTTC.

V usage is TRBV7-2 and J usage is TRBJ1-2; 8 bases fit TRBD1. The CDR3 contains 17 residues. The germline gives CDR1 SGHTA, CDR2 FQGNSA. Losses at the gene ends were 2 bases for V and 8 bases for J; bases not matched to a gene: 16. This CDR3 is CASSLLGQGARGLGYTF. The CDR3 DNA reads TGTGCCAGCAGCTTATTGGGGCAGGGGGCTAGAGGCTTGGGCTACACCTTC.

CDR3 coding DNA: TGTGCCAGCAGCTTGGGGGGCGGTCAGTACTTC. Its translation is CASSLGGGQYF. This chain connects TRBV5-5 to TRBJ2-7; TRBD1 is a possible D gene (5 bases). The CDR3 totals 11 residues. The V end was cut by 0 bases, the J end by 10 bases, with 8 bases between. In germline, CDR1 is SGHKS, CDR2 YYEKEE (reference sequence).

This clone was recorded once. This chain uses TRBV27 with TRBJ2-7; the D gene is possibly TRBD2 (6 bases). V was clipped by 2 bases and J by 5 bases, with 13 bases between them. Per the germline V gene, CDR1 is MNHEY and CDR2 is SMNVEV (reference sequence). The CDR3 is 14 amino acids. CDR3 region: CASSLQLLANEQYF. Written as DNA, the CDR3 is TGTGCCAGCAGTTTACAGCTACTAGCCAACGAGCAGTACTTC.

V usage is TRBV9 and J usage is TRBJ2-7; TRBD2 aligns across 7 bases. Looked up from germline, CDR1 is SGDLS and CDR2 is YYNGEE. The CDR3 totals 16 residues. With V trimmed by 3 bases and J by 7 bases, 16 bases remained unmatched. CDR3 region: CASSGGGSLVVEEQYF. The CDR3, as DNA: TGTGCCAGCAGCGGGGGCGGGAGTCTTGTCGTCGAAGAGCAGTACTTC.